These T cell receptor beta chains were read from a single sample in a study of radiotherapy plus CTLA-4 blockade in lung cancer. The table came from immunoSEQ multiplex PCR; TCRdb's copy has only in-frame clones and leaves some out. This sample has about 49,000 clones, with roughly 84% found just once. The input for sequencing was peripheral blood, taken from a patient treated with radiotherapy plus ipilimumab. The receptors shown here come from a human donor with non-small cell lung cancer whose response to radiotherapy plus ipilimumab could not be evaluated. The CDR3 runs from the conserved cysteine through the conserved F or W. The D gene is left open where the match is weak. Clone size is not always given. Where it is, it says once, few, many or a class for expanded clones.

J,D,size,V,CDR3,DNA
TRBJ2-6,NA,NA,TRBV25-1,CASSDPRSSGANVLTF,TGTGCCAGCAGTGATCCCCGTAGCTCTGGGGCCAACGTCCTGACTTTC
TRBJ1-2,NA,NA,TRBV7-8,CASSPQGRGYGYTF,TGTGCCAGCAGCCCCCAGGGGCGCGGCTATGGCTACACCTTC
TRBJ2-2,TRBD2,NA,TRBV9,CASSVAHGRGIGGELFF,TGTGCCAGCAGCGTAGCGCACGGGAGGGGCATTGGCGGGGAGCTGTTTTTT
TRBJ2-7,NA,NA,TRBV5-4,CASSWANSYEQYF,TGTGCCAGCAGCTGGGCCAACTCCTACGAGCAGTACTTC
TRBJ2-7,NA,NA,TRBV7-2,CASSLDGYSYEQYF,TGTGCCAGCAGCTTAGACGGGTACTCCTACGAGCAGTACTTC
TRBJ2-2,TRBD1,NA,TRBV28,CASITAGGSNTGELFF,TGTGCCAGCATCACCGCAGGGGGTTCGAACACCGGGGAGCTGTTTTTT
TRBJ2-7,NA,NA,TRBV9,CASSSAQGEYEQYF,TGTGCCAGCAGCTCAGCGCAGGGTGAATACGAGCAGTACTTC
TRBJ2-7,TRBD2,few,TRBV7-2,CASSFASGAIYEQYF,TGTGCCAGCAGCTTTGCTAGCGGAGCTATCTACGAGCAGTACTTC
TRBJ2-7,NA,few,TRBV7-2,CASSLAGGRYEQYF,TGTGCCAGCAGCTTAGCCGGGGGTAGGTACGAGCAGTACTTC
TRBJ1-1,NA,NA,TRBV7-2,CASSLRGVRGTEAFF,TGTGCCAGCAGCTTACGGGGGGTTCGGGGCACTGAAGCTTTCTTT
TRBJ1-6,NA,NA,TRBV6-1,CASSESEFSYNSPLHF,TGTGCCAGCAGTGAATCGGAGTTTTCGTATAATTCACCCCTCCACTTT
TRBJ2-7,TRBD2,NA,TRBV7-2,CASSGIAGAVEQYF,TGTGCCAGCAGCGGGATAGCGGGAGCGGTCGAGCAGTACTTC
TRBJ2-1,TRBD1,NA,TRBV2,CASSFRTGAYNEQFF,TGTGCCAGCAGTTTTCGGACAGGGGCCTACAATGAGCAGTTCTTC
TRBJ2-7,TRBD1,NA,TRBV28,CASSLWTPGTGDSEQYF,TGTGCCAGCAGTTTATGGACCCCCGGGACAGGGGACAGCGAGCAGTACTTC
TRBJ2-5,NA,NA,TRBV5-1,CASATQGILNQETQYF,TGCGCCAGCGCCACTCAGGGGATCCTGAACCAAGAGACCCAGTACTTC
TRBJ2-7,NA,NA,TRBV10-3,CAISESTQGIHEQYF,TGTGCCATCAGTGAGTCGACGCAGGGTATCCACGAGCAGTACTTC
TRBJ2-3,TRBD2,NA,TRBV9,CASSAASFLGLAGGPDTQYF,TGTGCCAGCAGCGCAGCCAGTTTCCTCGGACTAGCGGGAGGCCCCGATACGCAGTATTTT
TRBJ2-5,TRBD2,NA,TRBV10-3,CAISESTGGGLPGQETQYF,TGTGCCATCAGTGAGTCAACTGGCGGGGGGCTCCCGGGGCAAGAGACCCAGTACTTC
TRBJ1-4,NA,NA,TRBV5-1,CASSYLGATNEKLFF,TGCGCCAGCAGCTACCTAGGTGCAACTAATGAAAAACTGTTTTTT
TRBJ1-1,NA,NA,TRBV7-9,CASSPWTENTEAFF,TGTGCCAGCAGCCCTTGGACAGAGAACACTGAAGCTTTCTTT
TRBJ2-7,NA,once,TRBV6-1,CASSDRGGLSYEQYF,TGTGCCAGCAGTGACCGGGGTGGCCTCTCCTACGAGCAGTACTTC
TRBJ1-1,TRBD1,NA,TRBV9,CASSTRQGAGEAFF,TGTGCCAGCAGCACCCGACAGGGGGCCGGTGAAGCTTTCTTT
TRBJ1-2,TRBD1,once,TRBV27,CASSPPRGRGYGYTF,TGTGCCAGCAGCCCACCCAGGGGGAGAGGCTATGGCTACACCTTC
TRBJ2-5,NA,few,TRBV10-2,CASSEERMGTQYF,TGCGCCAGCAGTGAAGAGAGGATGGGGACCCAGTACTTC
TRBJ1-2,NA,NA,TRBV28,CASRRFGQLCTF,TGTGCCAGCAGAAGGTTCGGACAGCTTTGTACCTTC
TRBJ2-5,TRBD1,NA,TRBV18,CASSPPGGPETQYF,TGTGCCAGCTCACCGCCAGGGGGCCCAGAGACCCAGTACTTC
TRBJ1-6,NA,NA,TRBV6-5,CASSYSGASYNSPLHF,TGTGCCAGCAGTTACTCGGGGGCATCCTATAATTCACCCCTCCACTTT
TRBJ2-7,TRBD2,NA,TRBV25-1,CASSSGLEVTDEQYF,TGTGCCAGCAGTTCGGGACTAGAAGTGACTGACGAGCAGTACTTC
TRBJ2-7,TRBD2,NA,TRBV7-2,CASSLLAGAGSYEQYF,TGTGCCAGCAGCCTTTTAGCGGGAGCCGGCTCCTACGAGCAGTACTTC
TRBJ2-7,TRBD1,NA,TRBV7-2,CASSPQGQNSEQYF,TGTGCCAGCAGCCCCCAGGGACAGAATAGCGAGCAGTACTTC
TRBJ1-5,NA,NA,TRBV18,CASSTDSDNQPQHF,TGTGCCAGCTCAACGGACAGCGACAATCAGCCCCAGCATTTT
TRBJ2-1,TRBD2,NA,TRBV28,CASRGLAGGNEQFF,TGTGCCAGCAGGGGTCTAGCGGGAGGCAATGAGCAGTTCTTC
TRBJ2-6,NA,once,TRBV6-5,CASSYRSSGANVLTF,TGTGCCAGCAGTTACAGGAGCTCTGGGGCCAACGTCCTGACTTTC
TRBJ1-1,NA,NA,TRBV9,CASSVAQNTEAFF,TGTGCCAGCAGCGTAGCACAGAACACTGAAGCTTTCTTT
TRBJ2-3,NA,NA,TRBV11-2,CASSLERTADTQYF,TGTGCCAGCAGCTTAGAGAGGACAGCAGATACGCAGTATTTT
TRBJ2-5,NA,NA,TRBV29-1,CSVRPSGETQYF,TGCAGCGTTCGGCCGTCCGGGGAGACCCAGTACTTC
TRBJ1-1,NA,NA,TRBV4-1,CASSQEATGTTEAFF,TGCGCCAGCAGCCAAGAGGCAACAGGGACCACTGAAGCTTTCTTT
TRBJ2-3,NA,few,TRBV2,CARSERSASTDTQYF,TGTGCCCGGAGTGAGCGGAGCGCTAGCACAGATACGCAGTATTTT
TRBJ2-7,NA,once,TRBV2,CASRPRAGPLGSYEQYF,TGTGCCAGCAGGCCCCGCGCAGGCCCGCTTGGTTCCTATGAGCAGTACTTC
TRBJ2-5,NA,NA,TRBV9,CASSLVGGGTQYF,TGTGCCAGCAGCCTCGTGGGGGGAGGGACCCAGTACTTC
TRBJ2-7,NA,NA,TRBV19,CASSPSRVYEQYF,TGTGCCAGTAGCCCCAGTCGGGTCTACGAGCAGTACTTC
TRBJ2-7,NA,once,TRBV19,CASKVRGSYEQYF,TGTGCCAGTAAGGTACGGGGCTCCTACGAGCAGTACTTC
TRBJ2-3,TRBD1,NA,TRBV4-1,CASSQTGVGPDTQYF,TGCGCCAGCAGCCAAACAGGGGTTGGGCCAGATACGCAGTATTTT
TRBJ2-7,NA,NA,TRBV7-2,CASSLTGLTYEQYF,TGTGCCAGCAGCCTAACAGGACTAACCTACGAGCAGTACTTC
TRBJ1-3,TRBD1,NA,TRBV18,CASSPATGGSGNTIYF,TGTGCCAGCTCACCCGCTACAGGGGGCAGTGGAAACACCATATATTTT
TRBJ2-5,TRBD2,NA,TRBV6-6,CASSPPSGRAVETQYF,TGTGCCAGCAGTCCCCCCAGCGGGAGGGCCGTGGAGACCCAGTACTTC
TRBJ1-2,TRBD1,NA,TRBV27,CASSPLGGQGISNYGYTF,TGTGCCAGCAGTCCCCTAGGGGGACAGGGGATATCGAACTATGGCTACACCTTC
TRBJ1-1,NA,NA,TRBV19,CASSAQTSGAPRGTEAFF,TGTGCCAGTAGCGCACAAACCTCCGGAGCCCCTCGTGGCACTGAAGCTTTCTTT
TRBJ2-6,NA,NA,TRBV7-2,CASSLVSTTGANVLTF,TGTGCCAGCAGCTTAGTGTCTACGACTGGGGCCAACGTCCTGACTTTC
TRBJ2-7,TRBD1,few,TRBV6-5,CASSFRQGEFYEQYF,TGTGCCAGCAGTTTCAGACAGGGTGAATTCTACGAGCAGTACTTC
TRBJ2-5,NA,NA,TRBV7-6,CASSPIQETQYF,TGTGCCAGCAGCCCCATTCAAGAGACCCAGTACTTC